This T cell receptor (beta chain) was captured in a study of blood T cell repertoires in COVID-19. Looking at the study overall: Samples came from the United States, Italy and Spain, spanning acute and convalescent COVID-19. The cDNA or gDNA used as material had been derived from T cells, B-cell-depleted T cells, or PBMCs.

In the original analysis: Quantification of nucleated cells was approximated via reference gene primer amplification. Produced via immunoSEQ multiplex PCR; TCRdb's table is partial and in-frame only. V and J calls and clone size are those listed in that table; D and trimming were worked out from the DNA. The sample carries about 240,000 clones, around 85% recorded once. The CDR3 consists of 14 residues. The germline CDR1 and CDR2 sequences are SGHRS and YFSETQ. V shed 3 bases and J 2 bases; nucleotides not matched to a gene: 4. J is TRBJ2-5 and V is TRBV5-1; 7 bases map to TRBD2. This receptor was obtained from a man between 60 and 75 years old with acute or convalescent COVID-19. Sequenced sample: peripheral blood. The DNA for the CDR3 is TGCGCCAGCAGCTCCCGGGGGGATCAAGAGACCCAGTACTTC. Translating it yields CASSSRGDQETQYF.